Presented here are 31 T cell receptor beta chains from one specimen sequenced in a study of T cell changes during pregnancy in multiple sclerosis. Here immunoSEQ multiplex PCR was the method, and the copy in TCRdb shows in-frame clones only, minus some. The table shows 73,000 or so clones, with about nine tenths occurring only once. Sequences were derived from peripheral blood, sampled after pregnancy. These receptors were obtained from a female donor in good health, enrolled as a control in a pregnancy study.

The chain has TRBV7-2 and TRBJ2-5, with TRBD2 as a possible D gene (9 bases). From germline, CDR1 is SGHTA and CDR2 FQGNSA. CDR3 length: 15 amino acids. V lost 1 base, J lost 9 bases, and 18 bases lay in between. As DNA, the CDR3 is TGTGCCAGCAGCTTAGTAGATAGCGGGGGACAGGCCCAGTACTTC. Its protein product is CASSLVDSGGQAQYF.

The CDR3 sequence: CASSLTLRLADNTGELFF. The CDR3 DNA is TGTGCCAGCAGCTTAACTTTAAGGCTAGCGGACAACACCGGGGAGCTGTTTTTT. This chain joins TRBV7-9 and TRBJ2-2; TRBD2 matches 7 bases. With V trimmed by 2 bases and J by 2 bases, 11 bases remained unmatched. Per the germline V gene, CDR1 is SEHNR and CDR2 is FQNEAQ (reference sequence). The CDR3 contains 18 residues.

The chain recombines TRBV5-6 with TRBJ1-1; D is possibly TRBD1 (5 bases). Between the trimmed V and J ends, which lost 5 bases and 1 base, there was a span of 15 bases. From germline, CDR1 is SGHDT and CDR2 YYEEEE. This CDR3 is 15 amino acids long. In nucleotides, the CDR3 is TGTGCCAGCAGTCCCAGACAGACAAAGAACACTGAAGCTTTCTTT. Translated, it gives CASSPRQTKNTEAFF.

For the CDR3, the DNA is TGTGCCAGCAGCTTAGCACCTGGCGGGGGGTGGGAGACCCAGTACTTC. Residues: CASSLAPGGGWETQYF. The chain recombines TRBV11-2 with TRBJ2-5, with 8 positions matching TRBD2. The V and J ends lost 1 base and 5 bases, in that order; junction bases with no gene match: 9. The germline CDR1 and CDR2 sequences are SGHAT and FQNNGV. There are 16 residues in the CDR3.

In its sample, this clone was seen a few times. This sequence joins TRBV20-1 and TRBJ1-2; D might be TRBD1 (6 bases). The CDR3 is 11 residues long. The germline V gene has CDR1 DFQATT and CDR2 SNEGSKA (reference sequence). This CDR3 is CSPRGSYGYTF. In nucleotides, the CDR3 is TGCAGCCCGAGGGGGTCCTATGGCTACACCTTC.

V usage is TRBV19 and J usage is TRBJ1-5, with no clear D. The germline V gene encodes CDR1 LNHDA and CDR2 SQIVND (reference sequence). The CDR3 loop spans 15 amino acids. Trimming cost V 0 bases and J 0 bases, with 6 bases left between them. CDR3 nucleotides: TGTGCCAGTAGTATAGATGGAGATAGCAATCAGCCCCAGCATTTT. Encoded protein: CASSIDGDSNQPQHF.

The chain couples TRBV5-6 to TRBJ2-7; D may be TRBD1 (5 bases). CDR3 size: 11 residues. Germline CDR1 SGHDT, CDR2 YYEEEE. Trimming shortened V by 0 bases and J by 7 bases, and 5 bases separated the two germline ends. The CDR3 loop reads CASSLEGEQYF. The CDR3 bases are TGTGCCAGCAGCTTGGAGGGGGAGCAGTACTTC.

The CDR3 here is CSLGQGEGETQYF. The CDR3 DNA sequence: TGCAGCCTAGGACAGGGCGAGGGAGAGACCCAGTACTTC. The chain uses TRBV29-1 and TRBJ2-5; TRBD1 matches at 8 bases. Germline-derived CDR1 and CDR2 are SQVTM and ANQGSEA. The CDR3 extends over 13 amino acids. Trimming took 8 bases from V and 4 from J; bases not matched to a gene: 9.

This chain links TRBV6-1 with TRBJ1-2; perhaps TRBD1 as D (6 bases). Germline CDR1 is MNHNS and CDR2 is SASEGT. CDR3 length: 15 amino acids. The V gene lost 2 bases and the J gene lost 1 base, with 11 bases spanning the gap. The CDR3 is CASSESGRGNYGYTF. The CDR3 DNA reads as TGTGCCAGCAGTGAATCGGGCAGGGGTAACTATGGCTACACCTTC.

This clone was seen only a few times. V usage is TRBV18 and J usage is TRBJ2-7; D possibly corresponds to TRBD1 (5 bases). The CDR3 has 13 amino acids. Between the trimmed V and J ends, which lost 1 base and 5 bases, there was a span of 9 bases. The germline V gene encodes CDR1 KGHSH and CDR2 LQKENI. The CDR3 is CASSPQGSDEQYF. In DNA form, the CDR3 reads TGTGCCAGCTCACCACAGGGGTCCGACGAGCAGTACTTC.

This sequence joins TRBV6-5 and TRBJ1-2, with 9 bases that match TRBD1. Losses at the gene ends were 6 bases for V and 4 bases for J; bases not matched to a gene: 3. This CDR3 has 13 amino acids. Germline CDR1 MNHEY, CDR2 SVGAGI. The CDR3 region has the DNA TGTGCCAGCAGGGGGACAGGGCTCTATGGCTACACCTTC. This gives the protein CASRGTGLYGYTF.

J is TRBJ1-1 and V is TRBV18; D possibly corresponds to TRBD1 (5 bases). The CDR3 spans 12 residues. Trimming cost V 1 base and J 8 bases, with 8 bases left between them. Germline loops: CDR1 KGHSH, CDR2 LQKENI. The CDR3 is CASSPQGREAFF. The CDR3 bases are TGTGCCAGCTCACCACAGGGGCGGGAAGCTTTCTTT.

The chain couples TRBV5-4 to TRBJ2-1, with D uncertain. CDR1 and CDR2 from the germline V gene are SGHNT and YYREEE (reference sequence). The germline V and J ends were trimmed by 1 base and 6 bases, with 8 bases remaining between them. The CDR3 loop spans 13 amino acids. The CDR3 coding sequence is TGTGCCAGCAGCTTGTTGACTGTCAATGAGCAGTTCTTC. It translates to CASSLLTVNEQFF.

The chain couples TRBV27 to TRBJ1-1, with 9 bases matching TRBD1. Losses at the gene ends were 10 bases for V and 1 base for J; bases not matched to a gene: 4. This CDR3 contains 13 residues. Germline CDR1 is MNHEY and CDR2 is SMNVEV (reference sequence). The CDR3 nucleotides read TGTGCCATCAGGGACAGGGCGAACACTGAAGCTTTCTTT. Translation: CAIRDRANTEAFF.

This chain connects TRBV15 to TRBJ2-1, with 8 positions matching TRBD2. CDR3 size: 16 residues. J lost 6 bases, V lost 0 bases, and 7 bases had no gene match. Germline V gene sequence: CDR1 LNHNV, CDR2 YYDKDF (reference sequence). This CDR3 is CATSRDRGGPFNEQFF. The CDR3 DNA is TGTGCCACCAGCAGAGATCGGGGGGGCCCCTTCAATGAGCAGTTCTTC.

J is TRBJ1-5 and V is TRBV18; 12 nucleotides match TRBD1. V was pared by 3 bases and J by 3 bases, with 3 bases of the junction left unmatched. The CDR3 extends over 16 amino acids. Germline loops: CDR1 KGHSH, CDR2 LQKENI. The CDR3 DNA follows: TGTGCCAGCTCACCTGGGACAGGGGGCGTCAATCAGCCCCAGCATTTT. Amino acid sequence: CASSPGTGGVNQPQHF. Full variable domain (rest looked up from reference TRBV18 and TRBJ1-5): NAGVMQNPRHLVRRRGQEARLRCSPMKGHSHVYWYRQLPEEGLKFMVYLQKENIIDESGMPKERFSAEFPKEGPSILRIQQVVRGDSAAYFCASSPGTGGVNQPQHFGDGTRLSIL.

In DNA, the CDR3 is TGTGCCACACAGGGAGGGCATGGCTACACCTTC. This sequence encodes CATQGGHGYTF. The J gene is TRBJ1-2, the V gene TRBV10-3, with D possibly TRBD1 on 6 matching bases. This CDR3 comprises 11 residues. Per germline, CDR1 ENHRY and CDR2 SYGVKD. Between the trimmed V and J ends, which lost 10 bases and 6 bases, there was a span of 12 bases.

J is TRBJ1-1 and V is TRBV7-2, with 9 bases identical to TRBD1. The CDR3 is 13 amino acids. From germline, CDR1 is SGHTA and CDR2 FQGNSA. The J segment lost 3 bases and the V segment lost 5 bases, leaving 1 base of the junction unmatched. The DNA for the CDR3 is TGTGCCAGCAGCCGACAGGGGGACACTGAAGCTTTCTTT. It is translated as CASSRQGDTEAFF.

The chain couples TRBV5-1 to TRBJ2-7; TRBD1 agrees at 9 bases. This CDR3 has 14 amino acids. CDR1 and CDR2 (germline): SGHRS, YFSETQ. V dropped 3 bases and J dropped 4; count of bases not matched to a gene: 5. CDR3 nucleotides: TGCGCCAGCAGCTCGGGACAGGGATCATACGAGCAGTACTTC. Encoded protein: CASSSGQGSYEQYF. Full variable domain (rest looked up from reference TRBV5-1 and TRBJ2-7): KAGVTQTPRYLIKTRGQQVTLSCSPISGHRSVSWYQQTPGQGLQFLFEYFSETQRNKGNFPGRFSGRQFSNSRSEMNVSTLELGDSALYLCASSSGQGSYEQYFGPGTRLTVT.

The chain is built from TRBV12-5 and TRBJ1-2; 11 bases match TRBD1. V lost 6 bases to trimming and J lost 8 bases; unmatched junction nucleotides: 8. The CDR3 is 14 amino acids. Germline V gives CDR1 LGHNT, CDR2 FRNRAP. The DNA of the CDR3 is TGTGCTAGTGGCCCACCGGGACAGGGGGACGGCTACACCTTC. Amino acids: CASGPPGQGDGYTF.

V is TRBV7-9 and J is TRBJ2-7; D remains unclear. The ends were cut back, 1 base at V and 7 bases at J, with 11 bases in the middle. Germline V CDR1 and CDR2: SEHNR, FQNEAQ (reference sequence). This CDR3 comprises 13 residues. CDR3 DNA: TGTGCCAGCAGCTTAGGTGGCGTCGGGGAGCAGTACTTC. Its translation: CASSLGGVGEQYF.

This clone was recorded once. This rearrangement joins TRBV6-5 to TRBJ1-1; the D gene is possibly TRBD1 (5 bases). V dropped 0 bases and J dropped 5 bases, with 13 bases sitting between them. The CDR3 loop spans 15 amino acids. The V gene's germline CDR1 is MNHEY and CDR2 SVGAGI. In DNA, the CDR3 is TGTGCCAGCAGTTACTCCTCCGGGGGAGGAACTGAAGCTTTCTTT. This gives the protein CASSYSSGGGTEAFF.

V and J are TRBV6-5 and TRBJ1-1, with D possibly being TRBD1 (6 bases). With 5 bases removed from V and 2 bases from J, the gap between germline ends came to 12 bases. Per germline, CDR1 MNHEY and CDR2 SVGAGI. This CDR3 region has 14 residues. CDR3 in amino acids: CASSTGTRNTEAFF. CDR3 sequence (DNA): TGTGCCAGCAGTACCGGGACAAGAAACACTGAAGCTTTCTTT.

This clone showed up just once. V and J are TRBV19 and TRBJ2-3, with a weak D call TRBD2 (6 bases). CDR1 LNHDA and CDR2 SQIVND come from the germline V gene (reference sequence). CDR3 length: 16 residues. V was cut by 3 bases and J by 4 bases, with 17 bases left in between. For the CDR3, the DNA is TGTGCCAGTAGTATCGGAGGGGCCAACTCGGCAGATACGCAGTATTTT. Amino acid sequence: CASSIGGANSADTQYF.

This rearrangement joins TRBV27 to TRBJ1-6; 7 bases agree with TRBD1. V dropped 0 bases and J dropped 7; count of bases not matched to a gene: 3. CDR3 length: 15 amino acids. CDR1 and CDR2 from the germline V gene are MNHEY and SMNVEV (reference sequence). CDR3 sequence (DNA): TGTGCCAGCAGTTTATCGACAGGGATGAATTCACCCCTCCACTTT. Protein sequence: CASSLSTGMNSPLHF.

This sequence joins TRBV29-1 and TRBJ1-1, with 7 positions matching TRBD1. J was trimmed by 1 base and V by 5 bases; bases with no gene match: 10. The germline gives CDR1 SQVTM, CDR2 ANQGSEA. The CDR3 is 15 residues long. Written as DNA, the CDR3 is TGCAGCGTTACCCTTCAAAGGGGGCCGAACACTGAAGCTTTCTTT. It encodes CSVTLQRGPNTEAFF.

The chain combines TRBV29-1 with TRBJ2-7; D is possibly TRBD2 (5 bases). Trimming pared 3 bases from V and 6 bases from J, leaving 9 bases between. Germline CDR1 SQVTM, CDR2 ANQGSEA. This CDR3 region has 11 residues. The CDR3 bases are TGCAGCGTTGACTCGGGGAGCGAGCAGTACTTC. This sequence encodes CSVDSGSEQYF.

This clone was counted between two and nine times. The rearrangement joins TRBV7-2 to TRBJ2-5; D is perhaps TRBD2 (7 bases). The CDR3 is made up of 14 amino acids. CDR1 is SGHTA, CDR2 FQGNSA, per germline. V was clipped by 8 bases and J by 5 bases, with 18 bases between them. CDR3 DNA sequence: TGTGCCAGCTCTCCCGGGGGGCCCTTGGAGACCCAGTACTTC. Protein: CASSPGGPLETQYF.

The J gene is TRBJ1-4, the V gene TRBV5-6; 8 bases are a match to TRBD1. J gave up 3 bases and V 1 base, and 2 bases lay outside the gene matches. The germline gives CDR1 SGHDT, CDR2 YYEEEE. There are 15 residues in the CDR3. CDR3 protein: CASSLKGQANEKLFF. The CDR3 DNA sequence: TGTGCCAGCAGCTTGAAGGGACAGGCTAATGAAAAACTGTTTTTT.

The chain joins TRBV19 to TRBJ2-7, with 9 bases that match TRBD1. The CDR3 contains 15 residues. J was trimmed by 5 bases and V by 3 bases; bases with no gene match: 8. Germline CDR1 and CDR2: LNHDA and SQIVND (reference sequence). CDR3 nucleotide sequence: TGTGCCAGTAGTATGTGGGGACAGGGTATCGACGAGCAGTACTTC. Translating it yields CASSMWGQGIDEQYF.

The chain employs TRBV11-2 and TRBJ1-5; TRBD1 agrees at 8 bases. J was trimmed by 1 base and V by 1 base; bases with no gene match: 0. Germline assignment: CDR1 SGHAT and CDR2 FQNNGV. This CDR3 has 15 amino acids. CDR3 loop: CASSLGQGSNQPQHF. Written as DNA, the CDR3 is TGTGCCAGCAGCTTAGGACAGGGGAGCAATCAGCCCCAGCATTTT.